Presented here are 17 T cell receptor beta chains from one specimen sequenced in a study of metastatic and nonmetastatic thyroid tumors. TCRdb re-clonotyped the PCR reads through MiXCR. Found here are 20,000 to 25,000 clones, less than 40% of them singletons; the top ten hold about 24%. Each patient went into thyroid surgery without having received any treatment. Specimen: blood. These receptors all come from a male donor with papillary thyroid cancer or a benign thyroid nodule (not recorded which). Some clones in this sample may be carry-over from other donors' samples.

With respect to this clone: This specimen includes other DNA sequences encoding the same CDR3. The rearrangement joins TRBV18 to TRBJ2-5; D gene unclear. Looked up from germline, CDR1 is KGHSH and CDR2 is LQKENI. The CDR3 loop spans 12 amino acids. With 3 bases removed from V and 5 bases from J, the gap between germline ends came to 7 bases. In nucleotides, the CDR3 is TGTGCCAGCTCACCTACCGAGGAGACCCAGTACTTC. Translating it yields CASSPTEETQYF. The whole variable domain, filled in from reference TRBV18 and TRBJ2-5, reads NAGVMQNPRHLVRRRGQEARLRCSPMKGHSHVYWYRQLPEEGLKFMVYLQKENIIDESGMPKERFSAEFPKEGPSILRIQQVVRGDSAAYFCASSPTEETQYFGPGTRLLVL.

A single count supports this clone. CDR3 nucleotide sequence: TGCAGTGCTAGAGATTCGACTAGCGGGATTAGGGCAGATACGCAGTATTTT. This translates into CSARDSTSGIRADTQYF. The V gene is TRBV20-1, the J gene TRBJ2-3; 11 nucleotides match TRBD2. Per the germline V gene, CDR1 is DFQATT and CDR2 is SNEGSKA (reference sequence). The CDR3 totals 17 residues. Trimming at V came to 0 bases and at J to 4 bases, leaving 9 bases not matched to a gene.

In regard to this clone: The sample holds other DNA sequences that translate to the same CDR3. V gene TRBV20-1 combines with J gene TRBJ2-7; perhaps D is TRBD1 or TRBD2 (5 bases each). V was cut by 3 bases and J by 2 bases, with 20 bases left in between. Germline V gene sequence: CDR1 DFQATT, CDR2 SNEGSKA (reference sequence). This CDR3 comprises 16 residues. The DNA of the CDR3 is TGCAGTGCTAGTGCATGGGAGAGGGGTGGCCCCTACGAGCAGTACTTC. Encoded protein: CSASAWERGGPYEQYF.

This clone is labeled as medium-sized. The CDR3 DNA reads as TGCGCCAGCAGCCGGGGGGGGTCGAGGGACGAGCAGTACTTC. Encoded protein: CASSRGGSRDEQYF. The chain joins TRBV4-1 to TRBJ2-7, with TRBD2 matching 7 bases. The V gene end was trimmed by 4 bases and the J gene end by 5 bases; junction bases not matched to a gene: 8. Looked up from germline, CDR1 is MGHRA and CDR2 is YSYEKL. The CDR3 is 14 amino acids.

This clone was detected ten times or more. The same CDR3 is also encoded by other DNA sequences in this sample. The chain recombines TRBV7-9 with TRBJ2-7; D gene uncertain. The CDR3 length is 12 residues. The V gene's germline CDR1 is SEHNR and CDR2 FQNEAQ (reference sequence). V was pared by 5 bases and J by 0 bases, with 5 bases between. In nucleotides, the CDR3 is TGTGCCAGCAGCCCCACCTCCTACGAGCAGTACTTC. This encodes CASSPTSYEQYF.

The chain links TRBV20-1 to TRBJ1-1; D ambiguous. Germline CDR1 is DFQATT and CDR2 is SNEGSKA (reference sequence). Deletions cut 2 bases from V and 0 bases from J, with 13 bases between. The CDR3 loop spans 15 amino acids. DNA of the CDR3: TGCAGTGCTAGATGGGTTTTTGAGTTGAACACTGAAGCTTTCTTT. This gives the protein CSARWVFELNTEAFF.

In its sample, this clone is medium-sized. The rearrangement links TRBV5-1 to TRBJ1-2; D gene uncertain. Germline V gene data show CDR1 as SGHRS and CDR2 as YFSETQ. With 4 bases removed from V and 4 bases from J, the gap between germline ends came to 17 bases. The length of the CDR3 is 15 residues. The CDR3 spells CASSEVAGSSYGYTF. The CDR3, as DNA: TGCGCCAGCAGCGAAGTGGCCGGCAGCTCCTATGGCTACACCTTC. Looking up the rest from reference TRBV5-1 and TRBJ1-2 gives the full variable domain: KAGVTQTPRYLIKTRGQQVTLSCSPISGHRSVSWYQQTPGQGLQFLFEYFSETQRNKGNFPGRFSGRQFSNSRSEMNVSTLELGDSALYLCASSEVAGSSYGYTFGSGTRLTVV.

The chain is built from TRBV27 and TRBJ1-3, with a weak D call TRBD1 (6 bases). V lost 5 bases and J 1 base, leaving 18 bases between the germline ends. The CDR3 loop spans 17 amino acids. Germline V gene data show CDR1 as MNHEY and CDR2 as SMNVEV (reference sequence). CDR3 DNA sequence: TGTGCCAGCAGTCCCAGGTCAGGGGTGGCTTCTGGAAACACCATATATTTT. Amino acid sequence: CASSPRSGVASGNTIYF.

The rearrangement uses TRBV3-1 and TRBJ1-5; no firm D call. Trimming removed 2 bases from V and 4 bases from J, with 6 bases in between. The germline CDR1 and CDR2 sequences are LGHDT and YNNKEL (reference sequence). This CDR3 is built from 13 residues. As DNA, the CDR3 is TGTGCCAGCAGCCAAAGAGTTAATCAGCCCCAGCATTTT. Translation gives CASSQRVNQPQHF.

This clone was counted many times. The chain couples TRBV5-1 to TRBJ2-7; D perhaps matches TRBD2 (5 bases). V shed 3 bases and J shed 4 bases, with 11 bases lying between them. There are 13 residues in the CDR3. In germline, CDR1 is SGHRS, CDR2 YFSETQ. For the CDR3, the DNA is TGCGCCAGCAGCTCCCCCCGGGGATACGAGCAGTACTTC. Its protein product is CASSSPRGYEQYF.

The CDR3 reads CASSPGASEKLFF. The CDR3 DNA follows: TGTGCCAGCAGCCCAGGAGCATCGGAAAAACTGTTTTTT. The chain joins TRBV27 to TRBJ1-4, with D hard to call. Germline V lookup: CDR1 MNHEY, CDR2 SMNVEV (reference sequence). With 6 bases removed from V and 8 bases from J, the gap between germline ends came to 13 bases. This CDR3 has 13 residues.

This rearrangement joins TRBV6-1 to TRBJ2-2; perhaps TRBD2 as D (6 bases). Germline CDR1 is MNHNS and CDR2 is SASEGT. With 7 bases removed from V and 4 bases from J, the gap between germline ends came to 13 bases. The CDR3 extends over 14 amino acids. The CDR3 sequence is CASTATSFTGELFF. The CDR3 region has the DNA TGTGCCAGCACCGCGACTAGTTTCACCGGGGAGCTGTTTTTT.

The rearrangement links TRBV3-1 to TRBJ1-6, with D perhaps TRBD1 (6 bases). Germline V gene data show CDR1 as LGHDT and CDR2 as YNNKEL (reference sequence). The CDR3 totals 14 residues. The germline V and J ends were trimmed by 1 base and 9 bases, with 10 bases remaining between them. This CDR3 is CASSQARGRSPLHF. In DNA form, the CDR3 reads TGTGCCAGCAGCCAAGCCAGGGGACGTTCACCCCTCCACTTT. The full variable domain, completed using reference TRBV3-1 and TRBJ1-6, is DTAVSQTPKYLVTQMGNDKSIKCEQNLGHDTMYWYKQDSKKFLKIMFSYNNKELIINETVPNRFSPKSPDKAHLNLHINSLELGDSAVYFCASSQARGRSPLHFGNGTRLTVT.

In DNA, the CDR3 is TGTGCCGGAAAGTTGGGGTCCGGGGAGCTGTTTTTT. Its protein is CAGKLGSGELFF. The rearrangement uses TRBV30 and TRBJ2-2; D not resolved. The CDR3 has 12 amino acids. Germline values: CDR1 GTSNPN, CDR2 SVGIG (reference sequence). Trimming cost V 8 bases and J 6 bases, with 13 bases left between them.

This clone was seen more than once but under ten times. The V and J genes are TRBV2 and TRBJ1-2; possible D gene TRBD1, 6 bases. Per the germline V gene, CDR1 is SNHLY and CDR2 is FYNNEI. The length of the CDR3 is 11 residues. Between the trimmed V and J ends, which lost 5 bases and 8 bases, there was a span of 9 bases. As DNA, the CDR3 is TGTGCCAGCAGTCAGGGGCGCGGCTACACCTTC. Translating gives CASSQGRGYTF.

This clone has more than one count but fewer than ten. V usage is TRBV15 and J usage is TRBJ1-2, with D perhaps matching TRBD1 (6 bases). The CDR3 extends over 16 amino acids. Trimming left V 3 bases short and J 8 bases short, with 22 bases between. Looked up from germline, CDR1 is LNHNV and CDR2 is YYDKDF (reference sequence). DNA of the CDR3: TGTGCCACCAGCAGGACCCTAGAATACACAGGGAAAGGCTACACCTTC. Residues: CATSRTLEYTGKGYTF.

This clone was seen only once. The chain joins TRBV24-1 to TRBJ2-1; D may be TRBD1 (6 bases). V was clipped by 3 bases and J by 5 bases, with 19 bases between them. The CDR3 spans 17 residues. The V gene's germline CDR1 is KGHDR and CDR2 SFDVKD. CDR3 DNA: TGTGCCACCAGTGATCATCCCGGACAGAGACTTGACAATGAGCAGTTCTTC. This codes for CATSDHPGQRLDNEQFF.